The rows below give T cell receptor beta chains drawn from one sample of a study of response to subunit inactivated influenza vaccine. MiXCR, run by TCRdb on the RT-PCR reads, gives a single entry per CDR3 protein. The data hold about 520,000 distinct CDR3 sequences, with about 25% observed a single time. The source material was CD4+ T cells sorted from PBMCs, sampled around 5 days after vaccination. Receptors originate from a man aged 50 to 60 who received an inactivated influenza vaccine. CDR3s include the opening cysteine and the closing phenylalanine or tryptophan. The D gene is left open where the match is weak. Only part of the rows carry a size: once, few, many, or a class if the clone is expanded.

cdr3_aa | cdr3_nt | cdr3_length | d_call | j_call | clone_size | v_call
CASSLVGQGRNTIYF | TGTGCCAGCAGCTTAGTGGGACAGGGACGAAACACCATATATTTT | 15 | TRBD1 | TRBJ1-3 | - | TRBV7-6
CASSVESGRLSGNTIYF | TGTGCCAGCAGCGTAGAGTCTGGCCGTCTCTCTGGAAACACCATATATTTT | 17 | - | TRBJ1-3 | - | TRBV9
CASSKTLIDYDEQYF | TGTGCCAGTAGTAAAACCCTTATAGACTACGACGAGCAGTACTTC | 15 | - | TRBJ2-7 | few | TRBV19
CASSLPDSGRETQYF | TGTGCCAGCAGCCTACCCGATAGCGGGAGAGAGACCCAGTACTTC | 15 | TRBD2 | TRBJ2-5 | - | TRBV7-9
CASSRLTDTQYF | TGTGCCAGCAGTCGACTGACAGATACGCAGTATTTT | 12 | - | TRBJ2-3 | - | TRBV6-6
CATSSGRGLYEQYF | TGTGCCACCAGCAGTGGCAGGGGGCTTTACGAGCAGTACTTC | 14 | TRBD1 | TRBJ2-7 | few | TRBV15
CASKSGDYGYTF | TGTGCCAGCAAGAGTGGTGACTATGGCTACACCTTC | 12 | - | TRBJ1-2 | - | TRBV6-2/TRBV6-3
CASSMTSGRSPEQFF | TGCGCCAGCAGCATGACTAGCGGGAGATCCCCTGAGCAGTTCTTC | 15 | TRBD2 | TRBJ2-1 | - | TRBV5-1
CSVGITPGAFF | TGCAGCGTTGGGATCACACCCGGGGCTTTCTTT | 11 | - | TRBJ1-1 | once | TRBV29-1
CSASVDTQYF | TGCAGTGCTAGTGTAGATACGCAGTATTTT | 10 | - | TRBJ2-3 | few | TRBV20-1